The source of this T cell receptor beta chain is a study of blood T cell repertoires in COVID-19. Germline assignment: CDR1 MDHEN and CDR2 SYDVKM. The CDR3 has 13 amino acids. Trimming removed 9 bases at V and 5 bases at J, with 17 bases between. Produced via immunoSEQ multiplex PCR; TCRdb's table is partial and in-frame only. The sample records 150,000 to 200,000 clones, under 90% being singletons. What was sequenced was PBMCs or T cells enriched from blood (not recorded which). The receptor was isolated from a man between 45 and 60 years old who had recovered from COVID-19. The chain carries TRBV28 and TRBJ2-7; D is unresolved. In DNA, the CDR3 is TGTGCCAGTGCCTCCGCTAGGCCCCACGAGCAGTACTTC. Amino acids: CASASARPHEQYF.